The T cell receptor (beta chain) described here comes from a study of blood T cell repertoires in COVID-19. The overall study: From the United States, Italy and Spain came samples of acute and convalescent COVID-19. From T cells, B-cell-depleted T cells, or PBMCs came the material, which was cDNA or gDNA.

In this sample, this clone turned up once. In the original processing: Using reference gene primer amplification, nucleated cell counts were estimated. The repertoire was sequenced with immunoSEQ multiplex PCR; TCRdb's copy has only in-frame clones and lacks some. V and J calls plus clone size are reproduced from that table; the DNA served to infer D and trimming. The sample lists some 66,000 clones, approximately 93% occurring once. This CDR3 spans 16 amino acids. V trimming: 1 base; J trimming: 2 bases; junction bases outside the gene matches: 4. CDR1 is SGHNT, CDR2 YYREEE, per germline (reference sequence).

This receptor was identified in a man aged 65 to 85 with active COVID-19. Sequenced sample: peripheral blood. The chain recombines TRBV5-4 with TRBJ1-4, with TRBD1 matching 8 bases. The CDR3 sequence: CASSLLTGGTNEKLFF. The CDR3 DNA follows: TGTGCCAGCAGCTTGTTAACAGGGGGTACTAATGAAAAACTGTTTTTT.